These 9 T cell receptor beta chains originate from one sample sequenced in a study of cytotoxic CD8 clonotypes in ibrutinib-treated CLL. Only in-frame clones appear in the TCRdb table, and some are missing; sequencing was by immunoSEQ multiplex PCR. This sample carries roughly 220,000 clones, about four fifths of them seen once, and the ten largest clones take 10% to 12%. The sample was PBMCs, taken after 12 months of ibrutinib treatment. All receptors come from a human donor with chronic lymphocytic leukemia.

The chain employs TRBV4-1 and TRBJ2-7; D may be TRBD1 or TRBD2 (6 bases each). Trimming took 5 bases from V and 4 from J, leaving 15 bases between them. This CDR3 contains 14 residues. The germline V gene has CDR1 MGHRA and CDR2 YSYEKL. The chain's CDR3 is CASSARGREYEQYF. The CDR3 coding sequence is TGCGCCAGCAGCGCCCGGGGGCGGGAATACGAGCAGTACTTC.

The chain carries TRBV19 and TRBJ2-7; D is ambiguous. The length of the CDR3 is 14 residues. Trimming pared 3 bases from V and 1 base from J, leaving 10 bases between. Per the germline V gene, CDR1 is LNHDA and CDR2 is SQIVND (reference sequence). Written as DNA, the CDR3 is TGTGCCAGTAGTATGTCCCCACGATCCTACGAGCAGTACTTC. It is translated as CASSMSPRSYEQYF.

The chain has TRBV5-1 and TRBJ2-2; 10 bases line up with TRBD2. V shed 3 bases, J shed 1 base, and the junction held 9 bases outside the gene matches. The CDR3 contains 18 residues. CDR1 is SGHRS, CDR2 YFSETQ, per germline. The CDR3 reads CASSSSKGLAENTGELFF. CDR3 coding DNA: TGCGCCAGCAGCTCAAGTAAAGGACTAGCGGAGAACACCGGGGAGCTGTTTTTT. Full variable domain (remainder filled in from reference TRBV5-1 and TRBJ2-2): KAGVTQTPRYLIKTRGQQVTLSCSPISGHRSVSWYQQTPGQGLQFLFEYFSETQRNKGNFPGRFSGRQFSNSRSEMNVSTLELGDSALYLCASSSSKGLAENTGELFFGEGSRLTVL.

V gene TRBV2 combines with J gene TRBJ2-3; TRBD2 matches at 14 bases. There are 18 residues in the CDR3. Germline lookup yields CDR1 SNHLY and CDR2 FYNNEI. V was pared by 8 bases and J by 1 base, with 11 bases of the junction left unmatched. CDR3: CASGRGTSGSLGTDTQYF. In DNA, the CDR3 is TGTGCCAGCGGACGGGGGACTAGCGGGAGTTTGGGCACAGATACGCAGTATTTT.

V and J are TRBV27 and TRBJ2-7; D may be TRBD2 (7 bases). The germline V gene encodes CDR1 MNHEY and CDR2 SMNVEV (reference sequence). The ends were cut back, 3 bases at V and 4 bases at J, with 13 bases in the middle. The CDR3 is 14 residues long. CDR3 loop: CASSLGAGGYEQYF. DNA for the CDR3: TGTGCCAGCAGTTTGGGGGCCGGGGGGTACGAGCAGTACTTC.

This chain joins TRBV20-1 and TRBJ1-1; the D is unclear. This CDR3 has 11 residues. Germline CDR1 DFQATT, CDR2 SNEGSKA (reference sequence). Between the trimmed V and J ends, which lost 6 bases and 6 bases, there was a span of 11 bases. CDR3 nucleotides: TGCAGTGCACAGCCCGGGGCTGAAGCTTTCTTT. This encodes CSAQPGAEAFF.

This clone appeared a single time. This chain links TRBV19 with TRBJ1-6; D perhaps matches TRBD1 (6 bases). The CDR3 contains 18 residues. Germline lookup yields CDR1 LNHDA and CDR2 SQIVND (reference sequence). Deletions cut 5 bases from V and 10 bases from J, with 27 bases between. As DNA, the CDR3 is TGTGCCAGTAGTGGGGGGGCCCAATCCTATAATCGCGTCTCACCCCTCCACTTT. It specifies CASSGGAQSYNRVSPLHF.

This clone was counted only a few times. V gene TRBV2 combines with J gene TRBJ2-2, with 7 bases aligning to TRBD2. V lost 3 bases and J lost 6; bases outside the gene matches: 4. The CDR3 consists of 14 residues. Germline V gene data show CDR1 as SNHLY and CDR2 as FYNNEI. CDR3 residues: CASSDGGSPGELFF. For the CDR3, the DNA is TGTGCCAGCAGTGACGGGGGGTCCCCCGGGGAGCTGTTTTTT.

This chain links TRBV2 with TRBJ1-1, with D tentatively TRBD1 (5 bases). The CDR3 is 14 amino acids. Germline V gene sequence: CDR1 SNHLY, CDR2 FYNNEI. The V end was cut by 7 bases, the J end by 1 base, with 13 bases between. For the CDR3, the DNA is TGTGCCAGCACGACAGCGGGTACGAACACTGAAGCTTTCTTT. It codes for CASTTAGTNTEAFF.